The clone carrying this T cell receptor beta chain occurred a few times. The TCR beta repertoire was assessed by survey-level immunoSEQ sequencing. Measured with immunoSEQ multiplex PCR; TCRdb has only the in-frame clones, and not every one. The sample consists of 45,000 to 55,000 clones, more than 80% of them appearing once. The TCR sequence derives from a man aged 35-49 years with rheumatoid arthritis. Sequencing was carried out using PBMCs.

This CDR3 reads CASSLGDSPNQPQHF. CDR3 nucleotides: TGCGCCAGCAGCTTGGGGGACAGTCCCAATCAGCCCCAGCATTTT. The genes are TRBV5-1 and TRBJ1-5; TRBD1 aligns across 7 bases. V shed 0 bases, J shed 3 bases, and the junction held 3 bases outside the gene matches. This CDR3 region has 15 residues. Germline V gene sequence: CDR1 SGHRS, CDR2 YFSETQ.